This T cell receptor (beta chain) was sequenced during a study of blood T cell repertoires in COVID-19. TCRdb's table, derived via immunoSEQ multiplex PCR, lists solely in-frame clones and lacks some. The sample shows around 64,000 clones, over 80% of them seen only once. The germline V gene has CDR1 SGHTA and CDR2 FQGNSA. With 4 bases removed from V and 3 bases from J, the gap between germline ends came to 10 bases. The CDR3 totals 13 residues. This clone appeared once. The V and J genes are TRBV7-2 and TRBJ2-7; D may be TRBD2 (6 bases). The source is a middle-aged man with active COVID-19. What was sequenced was peripheral blood. The CDR3 is CASSWGVGYEQYF. The CDR3 DNA reads as TGTGCCAGCAGCTGGGGGGTGGGCTACGAGCAGTACTTC. The full variable domain, rest sourced from reference TRBV7-2 and TRBJ2-7, is GAGVSQSPSNKVTEKGKDVELRCDPISGHTALYWYRQSLGQGLEFLIYFQGNSAPDKSGLPSDRFSAERTGGSVSTLTIQRTQQEDSAVYLCASSWGVGYEQYFGPGTRLTVT.